A selection of T cell receptor beta chains follows, all from one sample in a study of blood T cell repertoires in COVID-19. Assay: immunoSEQ multiplex PCR; the TCRdb copy retains only in-frame clones and omits some. The repertoire includes about 160,000 clones, 65% to 90% of them detected once, and 3% to 4% sits in the top ten. The specimen was peripheral blood. These receptors were collected from a man in his 70s with acute or convalescent COVID-19. CDR3s include the opening cysteine and the closing phenylalanine or tryptophan. Fields, in order: V gene, D gene, J gene, clone size, CDR3 DNA, CDR3 protein. The D gene is left open where the match is weak. Only some rows state a clone size, as once, few, many or a class for expanded clones.

>TRBV29-1|.|TRBJ2-1|once
TGCAGCGTCGGACAGCGTGAGCAGTTCTTC
CSVGQREQFF
>TRBV6-2/TRBV6-3|.|TRBJ2-1|few
TGTGCCAGCAGTTTAGGAAGAGGTGAGCAGTTCTTC
CASSLGRGEQFF
>TRBV6-2/TRBV6-3|.|TRBJ2-7|.
TGTGCCAGCAGTTACAGTGCGGTCAGCTCCTACGAGCAGTACTTC
CASSYSAVSSYEQYF
>TRBV11-2|.|TRBJ2-1|.
TGTGCCAGCAGCCTAGTGCGGGAGCAGTTCTTC
CASSLVREQFF
>TRBV19|TRBD2|TRBJ2-3|.
TGTGCCAGTAGTCTCTATGACAGGAAAAAAATGACTAGCGGGGGGCCAGATACGCAGTATTTT
CASSLYDRKKMTSGGPDTQYF
>TRBV29-1|.|TRBJ2-6|.
TGCAGCGTTGCCAGGGGAAGTCCTGGGGCCAACGTCCTGACTTTC
CSVARGSPGANVLTF
>TRBV29-1|.|TRBJ2-5|.
TGCAGCGTTGCGCTATGGTCGGGATACCAAGAGACCCAGTACTTC
CSVALWSGYQETQYF
>TRBV6-1|.|TRBJ2-7|.
TGTGCCAGCAGTGATTCCCGGGTCGGTGACGAGCAGTACTTC
CASSDSRVGDEQYF
>TRBV27|.|TRBJ1-6|.
TGTGCCAGCAGTTTATGGGGGGGTAGTAATTCACCCCTCCACTTT
CASSLWGGSNSPLHF
>TRBV7-2|TRBD1|TRBJ2-2|.
TGTGCCAGCAGACGTGACAGGGTGGAGACCGGGGAGCTGTTTTTT
CASRRDRVETGELFF
>TRBV7-2|.|TRBJ2-7|few
TGTGCCAGCAGCTTAGTCCGGGACAACTACGAGCAGTACTTC
CASSLVRDNYEQYF